This TCR beta chain was identified in a study of blood T cell repertoires in COVID-19. Study at large: Acute-phase and convalescent COVID-19 samples originated in the United States, Italy and Spain. Sources were T cells, B-cell-depleted T cells, or PBMCs; the material itself was cDNA or gDNA.

Only a few counts were recorded for this clone. The CDR3 spans 14 residues. Germline lookup yields CDR1 SNHLY and CDR2 FYNNEI. Trimming removed 8 bases from V and 0 bases from J, with 11 bases in between. In the study's own analysis: Estimation of nucleated cell counts was performed using reference gene primer amplification. This table comes from immunoSEQ multiplex PCR, and its TCRdb copy is limited to in-frame clones, with some not included. For V, J and clone size, that table is used; D and trimming come from the DNA. The table has 110,000 to 150,000 clones, about 70% seen once. Specimen: peripheral blood. The TCR comes from a man at least 80 years old with acute or convalescent COVID-19. The J gene is TRBJ1-3, the V gene TRBV2; the D gene is possibly TRBD1 (5 bases). The CDR3 DNA reads as TGTGCCAGCGTGGGGCAGGGCTCTGGAAACACCATATATTTT. Translation: CASVGQGSGNTIYF.